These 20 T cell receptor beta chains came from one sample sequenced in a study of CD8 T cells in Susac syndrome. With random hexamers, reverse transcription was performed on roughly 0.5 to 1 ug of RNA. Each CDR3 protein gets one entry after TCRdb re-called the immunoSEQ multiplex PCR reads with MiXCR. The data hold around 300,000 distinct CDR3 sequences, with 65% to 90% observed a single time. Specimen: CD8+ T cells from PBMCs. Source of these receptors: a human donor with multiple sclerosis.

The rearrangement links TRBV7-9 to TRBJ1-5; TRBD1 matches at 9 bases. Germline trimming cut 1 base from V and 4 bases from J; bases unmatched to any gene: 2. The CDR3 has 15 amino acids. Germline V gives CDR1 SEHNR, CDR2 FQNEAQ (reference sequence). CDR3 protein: CASSLEGTGNQPQHF. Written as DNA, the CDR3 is TGTGCCAGCAGCTTAGAAGGGACAGGGAATCAGCCCCAGCATTTT.

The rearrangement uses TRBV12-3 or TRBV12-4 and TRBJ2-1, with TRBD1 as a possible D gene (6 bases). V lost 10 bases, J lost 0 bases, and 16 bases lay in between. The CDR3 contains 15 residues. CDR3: CATRPQGSSYNEQFF. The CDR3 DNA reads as TGTGCCACCCGTCCCCAGGGGAGCTCCTACAATGAGCAGTTCTTC.

The CDR3 sequence: CASTPSVGLGGGEQFF. Written as DNA, the CDR3 is TGTGCCAGCACCCCAAGCGTCGGACTAGGAGGAGGCGAGCAGTTCTTC. V and J are TRBV25-1 and TRBJ2-1; 7 bases align to TRBD2. CDR1 and CDR2 from the germline V gene are MGHDK and SYGVNS. J was trimmed by 10 bases and V by 7 bases; bases with no gene match: 19. The CDR3 contains 16 residues.

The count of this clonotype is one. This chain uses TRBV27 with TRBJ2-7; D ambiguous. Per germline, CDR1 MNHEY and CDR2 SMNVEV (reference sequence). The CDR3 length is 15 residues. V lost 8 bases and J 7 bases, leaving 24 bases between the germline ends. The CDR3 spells CASCPRANLLGEQYF. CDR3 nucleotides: TGTGCCAGCTGCCCCCGGGCCAACCTTCTGGGTGAGCAGTACTTC.

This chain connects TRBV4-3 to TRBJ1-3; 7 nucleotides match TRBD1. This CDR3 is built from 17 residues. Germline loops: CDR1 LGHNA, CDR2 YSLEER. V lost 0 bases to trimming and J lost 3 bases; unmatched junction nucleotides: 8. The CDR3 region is CASSQERTGSGGNTIYF. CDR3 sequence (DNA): TGCGCCAGCAGCCAAGAAAGGACAGGATCAGGTGGAAACACCATATATTTT.

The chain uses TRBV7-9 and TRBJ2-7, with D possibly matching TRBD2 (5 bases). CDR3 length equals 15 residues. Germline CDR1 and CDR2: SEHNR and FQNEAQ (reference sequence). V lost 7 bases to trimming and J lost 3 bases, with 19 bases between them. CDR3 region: CASTPSSGEHYEQYF. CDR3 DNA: TGTGCCAGCACCCCCTCTTCCGGGGAACACTACGAGCAGTACTTC.

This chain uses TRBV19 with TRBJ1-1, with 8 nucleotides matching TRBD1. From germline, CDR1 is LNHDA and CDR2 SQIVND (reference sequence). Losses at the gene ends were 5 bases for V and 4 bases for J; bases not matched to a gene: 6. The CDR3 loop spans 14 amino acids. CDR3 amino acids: CASSEGQGSTEAFF. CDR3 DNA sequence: TGTGCCAGTAGTGAAGGACAGGGATCCACTGAAGCTTTCTTT.

The CDR3 loop is CASSQDWEETFDYNEQFF. CDR3 in DNA: TGCGCCAGCAGCCAAGATTGGGAGGAGACGTTTGACTACAATGAGCAGTTCTTC. This chain uses TRBV4-3 with TRBJ2-1; D might be TRBD2 (6 bases). Trimming took off 0 bases at V and 3 bases at J, with 18 bases between the two ends. CDR1 is LGHNA and CDR2 is YSLEER in the germline V gene. The CDR3 is 18 amino acids.

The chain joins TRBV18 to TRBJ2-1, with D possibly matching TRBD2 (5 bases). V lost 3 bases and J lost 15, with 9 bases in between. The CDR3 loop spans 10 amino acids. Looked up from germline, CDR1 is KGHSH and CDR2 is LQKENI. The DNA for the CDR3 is TGTGCCAGCTCACCCCCCGAGGGGTTCTTC. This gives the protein CASSPPEGFF.

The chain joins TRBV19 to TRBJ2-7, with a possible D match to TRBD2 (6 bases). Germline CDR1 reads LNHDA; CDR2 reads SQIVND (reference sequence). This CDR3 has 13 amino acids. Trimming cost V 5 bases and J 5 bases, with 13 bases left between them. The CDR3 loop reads CASSSPSGDEQYF. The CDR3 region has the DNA TGTGCCAGTAGTTCCCCTTCGGGGGACGAGCAGTACTTC.

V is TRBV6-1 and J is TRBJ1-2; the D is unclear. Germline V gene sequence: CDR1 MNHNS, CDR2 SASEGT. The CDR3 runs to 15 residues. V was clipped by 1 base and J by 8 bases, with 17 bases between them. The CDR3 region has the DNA TGTGCCAGCAGTGAAGACCCCGGGTCCTCGCTGGGCTACACCTTC. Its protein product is CASSEDPGSSLGYTF.

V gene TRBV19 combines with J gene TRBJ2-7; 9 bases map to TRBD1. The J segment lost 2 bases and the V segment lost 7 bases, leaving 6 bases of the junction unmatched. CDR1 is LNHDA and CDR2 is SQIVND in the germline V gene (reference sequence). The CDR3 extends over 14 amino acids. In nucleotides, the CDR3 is TGTGCCAGTAAGGGGGACAGGGATACCTACGAGCAGTACTTC. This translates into CASKGDRDTYEQYF.

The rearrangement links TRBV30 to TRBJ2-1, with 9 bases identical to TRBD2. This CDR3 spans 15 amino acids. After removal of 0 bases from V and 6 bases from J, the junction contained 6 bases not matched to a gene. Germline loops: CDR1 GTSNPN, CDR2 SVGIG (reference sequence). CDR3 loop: CAWSVRLAAFNEQFF. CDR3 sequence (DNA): TGTGCCTGGAGTGTACGACTAGCGGCTTTCAATGAGCAGTTCTTC. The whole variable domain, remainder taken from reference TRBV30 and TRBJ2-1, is SQTIHQWPATLVQPVGSPLSLECTVEGTSNPNLYWYRQAAGRGLQLLFYSVGIGQISSEVPQNLSASRPQDRQFILSSKKLLLSDSGFYLCAWSVRLAAFNEQFFGPGTRLTVL.

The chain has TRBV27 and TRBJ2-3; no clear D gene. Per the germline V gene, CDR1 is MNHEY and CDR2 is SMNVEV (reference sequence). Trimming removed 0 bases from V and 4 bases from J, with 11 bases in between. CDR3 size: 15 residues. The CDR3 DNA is TGTGCCAGCAGTTTATCTCGGGTGTCGGCAGATACGCAGTATTTT. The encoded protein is CASSLSRVSADTQYF.

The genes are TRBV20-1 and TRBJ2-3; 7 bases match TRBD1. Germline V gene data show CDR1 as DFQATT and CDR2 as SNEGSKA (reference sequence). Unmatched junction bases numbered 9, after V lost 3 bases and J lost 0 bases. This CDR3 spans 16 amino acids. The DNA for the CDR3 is TGCAGTGCTAGCCCGACAGGGATAACTAGCACAGATACGCAGTATTTT. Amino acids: CSASPTGITSTDTQYF.

The CDR3 loop reads CASSSLLGLAGGRDTQYF. DNA for the CDR3: TGTGCCAGCAGTTCCTTATTGGGACTAGCGGGAGGGAGAGATACGCAGTATTTT. The V gene is TRBV6-5, the J gene TRBJ2-3; the match to TRBD2 covers 16 bases. The CDR3 runs to 18 residues. Germline CDR1 and CDR2: MNHEY and SVGAGI. With 4 bases clipped from V and 5 bases from J, the junction kept 9 bases outside the gene matches.

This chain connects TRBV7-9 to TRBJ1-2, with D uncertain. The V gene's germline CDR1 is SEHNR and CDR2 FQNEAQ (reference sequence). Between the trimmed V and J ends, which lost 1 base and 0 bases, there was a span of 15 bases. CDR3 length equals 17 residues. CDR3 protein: CASSLVRANKPNYGYTF. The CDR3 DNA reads TGTGCCAGCAGCTTAGTCCGGGCCAACAAACCTAACTATGGCTACACCTTC.

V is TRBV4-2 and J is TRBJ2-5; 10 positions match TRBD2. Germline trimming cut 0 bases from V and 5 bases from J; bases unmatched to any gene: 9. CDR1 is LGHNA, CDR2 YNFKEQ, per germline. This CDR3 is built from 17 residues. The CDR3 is CASSQEEASGSVETQYF. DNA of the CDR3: TGTGCCAGCAGCCAAGAAGAGGCTAGCGGGAGTGTCGAGACCCAGTACTTC.

CDR3: CASSELSDEQFF. The DNA of the CDR3 is TGTGCCAGCAGCGAACTTTCCGATGAGCAGTTCTTC. The chain combines TRBV5-4 with TRBJ2-1; D gene unclear. The CDR3 is 12 residues long. Germline V lookup: CDR1 SGHNT, CDR2 YYREEE (reference sequence). Trimming removed 4 bases from V and 8 bases from J, with 10 bases in between. Based on the CDR3 plus reference TRBV5-4 and TRBJ2-1, the full variable domain is ETGVTQSPTHLIKTRGQQVTLRCSSQSGHNTVSWYQQALGQGPQFIFQYYREEENGRGNFPPRFSGLQFPNYSSELNVNALELDDSALYLCASSELSDEQFFGPGTRLTVL.

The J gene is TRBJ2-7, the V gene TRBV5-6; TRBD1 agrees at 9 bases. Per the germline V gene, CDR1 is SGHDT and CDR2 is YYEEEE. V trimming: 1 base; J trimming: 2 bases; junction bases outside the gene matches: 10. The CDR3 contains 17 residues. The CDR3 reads CASSLSTWTGDPYEQYF. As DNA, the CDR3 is TGTGCCAGCAGCTTGAGTACTTGGACAGGGGACCCCTACGAGCAGTACTTC.